Sequencing of this T cell receptor (beta chain) was carried out in a study of read filtering for tumor transcriptome and immune sequencing. Study in general: RNA-seq yielded only roughly 75 to 1273 TCR reads, IR-seq about 4 to 11 million.

There are 13 residues in the CDR3. The germline V gene encodes CDR1 DFQATT and CDR2 SNEGSKA (reference sequence). With 0 bases removed from V and 8 bases from J, the gap between germline ends came to 11 bases. Within the sample, this clonotype is medium-sized. From around 440 ng of RNA, a library with molecular barcoded alpha/delta and beta/gamma adaptors was made. TCRdb independently ran MiXCR on the reads; one entry per CDR3 protein. The table records tens of thousands of distinct CDR3 sequences, less than 25% of them present only once. This chain uses TRBV20-1 with TRBJ2-1; no clear D gene. Sequenced material: a population of CD138-negative cells sorted from bone marrow. The TCR comes from a donor aged 40 or older with multiple myeloma. CDR3 loop: CSARDRIVYEQFF. In nucleotides, the CDR3 is TGCAGTGCTAGAGATCGAATCGTGTATGAGCAGTTCTTC.